Below, 28 T cell receptor beta chains from the same sample are listed, as sequenced in a study of Ad26.COV2.S vaccination and SARS-CoV-2 variants. The protocol was immunoSEQ multiplex PCR, while the TCRdb copy is restricted to in-frame clones and leaves out a portion. The top ten hold around 3% of the sample, which has about 350,000 clones, 70% to 90% seen once. Treatment specified: approximately 18 received Ad26.COV2.S at low or high dose, single or two shots; about 5 received placebo; per-sample allocation not given. Sample collection was performed on day 63 after the first vaccine or placebo injection. The sample in question was peripheral blood, obtained in a trial of Ad26.COV2.S vaccine versus placebo. The receptor set was obtained from a person between 18 and 65 years old who received the Ad26.COV2.S COVID-19 vaccine or a placebo.

This sequence joins TRBV25-1 and TRBJ2-7; possible D gene TRBD2, 5 bases. Trimming removed 4 bases from V and 6 bases from J, with 16 bases in between. This CDR3 spans 14 amino acids. CDR1 MGHDK and CDR2 SYGVNS come from the germline V gene. CDR3 in amino acids: CASSAATKSSEQYF. The CDR3 DNA sequence: TGTGCCAGCAGTGCTGCGACTAAGTCTAGCGAGCAGTACTTC.

V and J are TRBV18 and TRBJ1-2; perhaps TRBD1 as D (6 bases). This CDR3 contains 18 residues. Trimming stripped 5 bases from V and 2 bases from J, with 24 bases between. Per germline, CDR1 KGHSH and CDR2 LQKENI. CDR3 nucleotide sequence: TGTGCCAGCTCATCGGGACCCCTAAAGTCCGGGGGCAACTATGGCTACACCTTC. It translates to CASSSGPLKSGGNYGYTF.

This clone has a handful of counts. The rearrangement uses TRBV25-1 and TRBJ2-5; TRBD2 matches at 9 bases. J was trimmed by 5 bases and V by 3 bases; bases with no gene match: 4. Germline V gene data show CDR1 as MGHDK and CDR2 as SYGVNS. This CDR3 has 14 residues. CDR3 protein: CASSDRAGGETQYF. CDR3 coding DNA: TGTGCCAGCAGTGACCGAGCGGGGGGCGAGACCCAGTACTTC. Based on the CDR3 plus reference TRBV25-1 and TRBJ2-5, the full variable domain is EADIYQTPRYLVIGTGKKITLECSQTMGHDKMYWYQQDPGMELHLIHYSYGVNSTEKGDLSSESTVSRIRTEHFPLTLESARPSHTSQYLCASSDRAGGETQYFGPGTRLLVL.

The gene calls are TRBV3-1 (or the pseudogene TRBV3-2) and TRBJ1-2; 12 bases agree with TRBD1. The CDR3 totals 16 residues. Per germline, CDR1 LGHDT and CDR2 YNNKEL (reference sequence). V shed 2 bases and J 6 bases; nucleotides not matched to a gene: 7. The chain's CDR3 is CASSQFTGTGGHGYTF. CDR3 DNA sequence: TGTGCCAGCAGCCAATTCACCGGGACAGGGGGCCATGGCTACACCTTC.

The chain employs TRBV27 and TRBJ2-1; 10 bases fit TRBD2. The germline CDR1 and CDR2 sequences are MNHEY and SMNVEV (reference sequence). CDR3 length equals 15 residues. The trim removed 3 bases at V and 9 bases at J, leaving 8 bases unmatched. The CDR3 nucleotides are TGTGCCAGCAGTTTCGGTAGCGGGAGGACCGGTGAGCAGTTCTTC. This translates into CASSFGSGRTGEQFF.

The J gene is TRBJ1-2, the V gene TRBV19, with 7 positions matching TRBD1. V lost 7 bases and J lost 2; bases outside the gene matches: 19. This CDR3 region has 18 residues. Germline V gene sequence: CDR1 LNHDA, CDR2 SQIVND (reference sequence). CDR3 sequence reads: CASTSGAAGGEVNYGYTF. CDR3 bases: TGTGCCAGTACCTCGGGGGCGGCAGGGGGAGAAGTGAACTATGGCTACACCTTC.

The chain joins TRBV11-2 to TRBJ2-4, with TRBD2 as a possible D gene (5 bases). V lost 2 bases and J 7 bases, leaving 18 bases between the germline ends. The germline CDR1 and CDR2 sequences are SGHAT and FQNNGV. This CDR3 is 16 amino acids long. CDR3 sequence reads: CASSLNVPGSGNIQYF. The CDR3 DNA sequence: TGTGCCAGCAGCTTAAATGTCCCGGGGTCGGGGAACATTCAGTACTTC. Filled out from reference TRBV11-2 and TRBJ2-4, the complete variable domain reads EAGVAQSPRYKIIEKRQSVAFWCNPISGHATLYWYQQILGQGPKLLIQFQNNGVVDDSQLPKDRFSAERLKGVDSTLKIQPAKLEDSAVYLCASSLNVPGSGNIQYFGAGTRLSVL.

This clone was picked up one time. The chain employs TRBV10-2 and TRBJ2-3, with 8 bases fitting TRBD2. Germline V gene data show CDR1 as WSHSY and CDR2 as SAAADI. V lost 3 bases, J lost 1 base, and 9 bases stayed unmatched. This CDR3 is 17 amino acids long. CDR3 in amino acids: CASSEPAGGEGTDTQYF. The CDR3 DNA reads as TGCGCCAGCAGTGAACCCGCCGGGGGGGAAGGCACAGATACGCAGTATTTT.

This clone was counted only a few times. The chain couples TRBV29-1 to TRBJ2-7, with D possibly TRBD1 on 5 matching bases. CDR1 SQVTM and CDR2 ANQGSEA come from the germline V gene. CDR3 length: 12 amino acids. V was trimmed by 7 bases and J by 0 bases, leaving 10 bases between them. CDR3: CSAKTVSYEQYF. The CDR3 DNA follows: TGCAGCGCCAAGACAGTCTCCTACGAGCAGTACTTC.

This chain uses TRBV21-1 with TRBJ2-5. TRBV21-1 is recorded as a pseudogene. The CDR3 length is 13 residues. For the CDR3, the DNA is TGTGCCAGCAGCACGGGGACCTGGGAGACCCAGTACTTC. It codes for CASSTGTWETQYF.

The gene calls are TRBV4-3 and TRBJ2-7; no firm D call. Germline V gene data show CDR1 as LGHNA and CDR2 as YSLEER. V lost 1 base and J 2 bases, leaving 9 bases between the germline ends. The CDR3 is 14 amino acids. The DNA for the CDR3 is TGCGCCAGCAGCCAAGTCAAGGAAGCCTACGAGCAGTACTTC. Its translation: CASSQVKEAYEQYF.

This clone was counted once. The chain couples TRBV10-3 to TRBJ1-4; the D gene is possibly TRBD1 (5 bases). Germline V CDR1 and CDR2: ENHRY, SYGVKD. This CDR3 has 13 amino acids. V dropped 3 bases and J dropped 5 bases, with 7 bases sitting between them. CDR3 sequence reads: CAISDRENEKLFF. The CDR3 DNA is TGTGCCATCAGTGACAGGGAGAATGAAAAACTGTTTTTT.

This chain connects TRBV7-2 to TRBJ2-7; TRBD2 might be the D (5 bases). V was shortened by 1 base and J by 0 bases, with 13 bases between the two germline ends. The CDR3 loop spans 16 amino acids. Germline lookup yields CDR1 SGHTA and CDR2 FQGNSA. The CDR3 coding sequence is TGTGCCAGCAGCTTAGATTCAGGTGGGAGCTCCTACGAGCAGTACTTC. It encodes CASSLDSGGSSYEQYF.

The V gene is TRBV7-9, the J gene TRBJ2-1, with 7 bases lining up with TRBD2. From germline, CDR1 is SEHNR and CDR2 FQNEAQ (reference sequence). J lost 5 bases, V lost 5 bases, and 6 bases had no gene match. This CDR3 has 14 residues. The chain's CDR3 is CASSPSGNHNEQFF. The CDR3, as DNA: TGTGCCAGCAGCCCAAGCGGGAACCACAATGAGCAGTTCTTC.

This chain uses TRBV10-3 with TRBJ1-1; 7 nucleotides agree with TRBD1. CDR1 ENHRY and CDR2 SYGVKD come from the germline V gene. J lost 0 bases, V lost 10 bases, and 8 bases had no gene match. The CDR3 sequence is 14 residues long. CDR3 amino acids: CASGTDFLNTEAFF. In nucleotides, the CDR3 is TGTGCCAGCGGGACAGATTTTTTGAACACTGAAGCTTTCTTT.

The chain combines TRBV15 with TRBJ1-4; D is ambiguous. V lost 5 bases to trimming and J lost 7 bases, with 8 bases between them. Germline CDR1 reads LNHNV; CDR2 reads YYDKDF (reference sequence). This CDR3 contains 12 residues. DNA of the CDR3: TGTGCCACCAGCTGGGTTCGTGAAAAACTGTTTTTT. Protein: CATSWVREKLFF.

This clone was observed a few times. This sample also contains other DNA sequences that code for the same CDR3. The rearrangement joins TRBV20-1 to TRBJ1-1; D is undetermined. Germline assignment: CDR1 DFQATT and CDR2 SNEGSKA (reference sequence). This CDR3 has 10 amino acids. V lost 2 bases, J lost 5 bases, and 3 bases lay in between. The CDR3 DNA follows: TGCAGTGCTAGACGGACTGAAGCTTTCTTT. Protein product: CSARRTEAFF.

This clone was recorded only once. The V gene is TRBV11-2, the J gene TRBJ2-1; TRBD2 aligns across 7 bases. CDR1 SGHAT and CDR2 FQNNGV come from the germline V gene. The CDR3 runs 13 residues. Trimming removed 2 bases from V and 11 bases from J; junction bases left unmatched: 6. CDR3: CASSLRAGRKQFF. The DNA for the CDR3 is TGTGCCAGCAGCTTAAGAGCGGGACGGAAGCAGTTCTTC.

Only a few counts were recorded for this clone. No DNA is shown, since the ends of the CDR3 on it are uncertain; the CDR3 is the one TCRdb lists. CDR3 residues: CASSTSDGDYGYTF. The V gene is TRBV6-5, the J gene TRBJ1-2. Germline assignment: CDR1 MNHEY and CDR2 SVGAGI. The CDR3 length is 14 residues, termini included.

The gene calls are TRBV27 and TRBJ2-1; D perhaps matches TRBD2 (6 bases). Germline V lookup: CDR1 MNHEY, CDR2 SMNVEV (reference sequence). Trimming cost V 0 bases and J 7 bases, with 7 bases left between them. CDR3 length: 13 amino acids. This chain's CDR3 is CASSLSLANEQFF. CDR3 DNA sequence: TGTGCCAGCAGTTTATCCCTAGCGAATGAGCAGTTCTTC.

The chain is built from TRBV5-1 and TRBJ2-7; D call uncertain. Germline assignment: CDR1 SGHRS and CDR2 YFSETQ. This CDR3 is 14 amino acids long. The V end lost 0 bases, the J end lost 2 bases, and 9 bases lay between the germline ends. The CDR3 DNA reads TGCGCCAGCAGCTTGGATACTACGGCCTACGAGCAGTACTTC. Its translation is CASSLDTTAYEQYF.

The chain has TRBV9 and TRBJ2-7; TRBD2 aligns across 11 bases. Germline values: CDR1 SGDLS, CDR2 YYNGEE. J lost 1 base, V lost 4 bases, and 4 bases had no gene match. The CDR3 has 15 amino acids. Here the CDR3 DNA reads TGTGCCAGCAGCATCGGACTAGCGGGTTCCTACGAGCAGTACTTC. Encoded protein: CASSIGLAGSYEQYF.

The chain carries TRBV11-2 and TRBJ2-3; 7 nucleotides align to TRBD2. The CDR3 length is 13 residues. The germline V gene has CDR1 SGHAT and CDR2 FQNNGV. V dropped 2 bases and J dropped 10; count of bases not matched to a gene: 6. CDR3 sequence: CASSLTSGGPQYF. The CDR3 DNA reads TGTGCCAGCAGCTTAACCTCGGGGGGTCCGCAGTATTTT.

In nucleotides, the CDR3 is TGTGCCACCAGCAGAGAAACTACGGGGCTGCAAGAGACCCAGTACTTC. Protein sequence: CATSRETTGLQETQYF. V and J are TRBV15 and TRBJ2-5, with D possibly being TRBD1 or TRBD2 (5 bases each). This CDR3 contains 16 residues. Germline loops: CDR1 LNHNV, CDR2 YYDKDF (reference sequence). V shed 0 bases and J shed 2 bases, with 13 bases lying between them.

This chain links TRBV19 with TRBJ1-5; TRBD1 is a possible D gene (5 bases). Germline-derived CDR1 and CDR2 are LNHDA and SQIVND (reference sequence). V was pared by 8 bases and J by 3 bases, with 17 bases between. This CDR3 comprises 15 residues. The CDR3 loop reads CASRAGTTDNQPQHF. CDR3 in DNA: TGTGCCAGTCGGGCCGGGACCACCGACAATCAGCCCCAGCATTTT.

The V call is TRBV28, the J call TRBJ2-5, with 9 bases lining up with TRBD1. This CDR3 contains 15 residues. V dropped 3 bases and J dropped 3; count of bases not matched to a gene: 5. CDR1 and CDR2 from the germline V gene are MDHEN and SYDVKM. The CDR3 spells CASSLGTGTKETQYF. CDR3 bases: TGTGCCAGCAGTTTGGGGACAGGGACGAAAGAGACCCAGTACTTC.

The chain joins TRBV4-1 to TRBJ2-2; tentative D call: TRBD2 (5 bases). CDR3 length equals 14 residues. Between the trimmed V and J ends, which lost 6 bases and 1 base, there was a span of 9 bases. From germline, CDR1 is MGHRA and CDR2 YSYEKL. The CDR3 sequence is CASSKSGNTGELFF. Here the CDR3 DNA reads TGCGCCAGCAGTAAGAGCGGGAACACCGGGGAGCTGTTTTTT.

V gene TRBV5-6 combines with J gene TRBJ1-2; 10 nucleotides align to TRBD1. This CDR3 is 14 amino acids long. V was pared by 4 bases and J by 5 bases, with 5 bases of the junction left unmatched. Germline V lookup: CDR1 SGHDT, CDR2 YYEEEE. The CDR3 DNA is TGTGCCAGCAGCCCGGGACAGGGGCTTTATGGCTACACCTTC. Residues: CASSPGQGLYGYTF.